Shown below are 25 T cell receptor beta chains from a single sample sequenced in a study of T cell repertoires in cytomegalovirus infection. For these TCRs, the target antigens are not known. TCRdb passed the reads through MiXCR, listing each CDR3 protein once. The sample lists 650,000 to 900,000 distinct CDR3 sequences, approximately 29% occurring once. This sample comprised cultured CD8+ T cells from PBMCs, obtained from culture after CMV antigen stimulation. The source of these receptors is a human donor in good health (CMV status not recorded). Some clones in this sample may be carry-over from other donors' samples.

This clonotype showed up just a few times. The CDR3 loop reads CASRLGRSDQPQHF. The CDR3 nucleotides read TGTGCCAGCAGATTGGGCAGGTCCGATCAGCCCCAGCATTTT. V gene TRBV6-5 combines with J gene TRBJ1-5; unclear D gene. Deletions cut 6 bases from V and 5 bases from J, with 14 bases between. CDR1 is MNHEY, CDR2 SVGAGI, per germline. CDR3 length: 14 residues.

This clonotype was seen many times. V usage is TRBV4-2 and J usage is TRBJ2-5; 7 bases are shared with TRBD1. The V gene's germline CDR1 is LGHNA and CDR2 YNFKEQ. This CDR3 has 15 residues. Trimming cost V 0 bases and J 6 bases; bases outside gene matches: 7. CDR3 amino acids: CASSQERGRRKTQYF. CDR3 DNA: TGTGCCAGCAGCCAAGAGAGGGGGCGCCGAAAGACCCAGTACTTC.

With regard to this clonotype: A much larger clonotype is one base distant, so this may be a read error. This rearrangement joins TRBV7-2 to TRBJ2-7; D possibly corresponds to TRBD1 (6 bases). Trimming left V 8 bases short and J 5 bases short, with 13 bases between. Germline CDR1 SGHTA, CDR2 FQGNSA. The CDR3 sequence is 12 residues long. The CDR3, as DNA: TGTACCAGCGGAACAGGGATCCACGAGCAGTACGTC. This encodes CTSGTGIHEQYV.

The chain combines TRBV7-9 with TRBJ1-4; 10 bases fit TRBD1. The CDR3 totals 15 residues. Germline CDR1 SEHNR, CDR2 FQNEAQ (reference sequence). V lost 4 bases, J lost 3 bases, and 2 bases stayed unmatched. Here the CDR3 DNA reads TGTGCCAGCAGCTCAGGGACAGGGGCTAATGAAAAACTGTTTTTT. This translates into CASSSGTGANEKLFF.

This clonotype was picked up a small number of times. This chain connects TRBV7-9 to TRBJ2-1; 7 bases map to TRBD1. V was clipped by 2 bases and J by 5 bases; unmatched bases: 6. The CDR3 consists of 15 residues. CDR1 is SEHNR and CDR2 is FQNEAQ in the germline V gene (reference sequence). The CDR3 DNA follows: TGTGCCAGCAGCTTACCTAGGACAGGCGACAATGAGCAGTTCTTC. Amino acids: CASSLPRTGDNEQFF.

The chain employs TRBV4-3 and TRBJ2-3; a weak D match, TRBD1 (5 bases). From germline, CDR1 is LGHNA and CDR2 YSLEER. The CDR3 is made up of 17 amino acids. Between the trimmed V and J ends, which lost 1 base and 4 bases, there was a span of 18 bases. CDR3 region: CASSQAVVGPPADTQYF. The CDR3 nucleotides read TGCGCCAGCAGCCAAGCTGTAGTGGGGCCACCGGCAGATACGCAGTATTTT.

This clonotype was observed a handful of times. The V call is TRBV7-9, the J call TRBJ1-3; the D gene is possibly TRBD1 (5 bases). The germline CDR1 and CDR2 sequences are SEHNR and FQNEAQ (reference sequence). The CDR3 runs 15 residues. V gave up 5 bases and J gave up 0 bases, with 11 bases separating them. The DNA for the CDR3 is TGTGCCAGCAGCACCCGGGACCGCTCTGGAAACACCATATATTTT. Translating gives CASSTRDRSGNTIYF.

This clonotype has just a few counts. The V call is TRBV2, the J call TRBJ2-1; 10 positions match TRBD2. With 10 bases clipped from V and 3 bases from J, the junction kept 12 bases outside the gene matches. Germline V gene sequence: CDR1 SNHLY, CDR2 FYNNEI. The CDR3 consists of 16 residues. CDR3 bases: TGTGCCACCAACGGGGGGACTAGCGTGAACTACAATGAGCAGTTCTTC. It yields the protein CATNGGTSVNYNEQFF.

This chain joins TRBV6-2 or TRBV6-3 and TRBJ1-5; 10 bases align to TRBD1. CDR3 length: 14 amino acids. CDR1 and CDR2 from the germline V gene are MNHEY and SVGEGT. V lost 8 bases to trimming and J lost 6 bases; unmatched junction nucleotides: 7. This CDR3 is CASRRDRGVQPQHF. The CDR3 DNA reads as TGTGCCAGCCGCCGGGACAGGGGCGTTCAGCCCCAGCATTTT.

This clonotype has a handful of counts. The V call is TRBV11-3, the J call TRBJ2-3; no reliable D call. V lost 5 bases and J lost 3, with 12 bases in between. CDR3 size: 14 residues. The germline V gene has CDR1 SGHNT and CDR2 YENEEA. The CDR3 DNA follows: TGTGCCAGCAGCCGTCTCTATGATACAGATACGCAGTATTTT. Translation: CASSRLYDTDTQYF.

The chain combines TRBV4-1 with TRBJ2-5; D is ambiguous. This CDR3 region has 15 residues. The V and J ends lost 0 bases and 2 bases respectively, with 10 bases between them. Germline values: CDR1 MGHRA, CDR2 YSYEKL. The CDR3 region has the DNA TGCGCCAGCAGCCAAGATTATGCGGAGCAAGAGACCCAGTACTTC. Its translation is CASSQDYAEQETQYF.

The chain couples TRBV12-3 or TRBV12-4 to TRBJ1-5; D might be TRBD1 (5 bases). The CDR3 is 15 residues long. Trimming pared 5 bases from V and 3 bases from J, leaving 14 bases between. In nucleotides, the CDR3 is TGTGCCAGCAGTCCAGGCGACAGAAACAATCAGCCCCAGCATTTT. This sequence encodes CASSPGDRNNQPQHF.

CDR3 DNA sequence: TGTGCCAGCAGCTTAGGCCCCAAGCCCCACTATGGCTACACCTTC. Protein product: CASSLGPKPHYGYTF. The chain recombines TRBV7-8 with TRBJ1-2, with D unresolved. CDR1 and CDR2 (germline): SGHVS, FQNEAQ. This CDR3 comprises 15 residues. The germline V and J ends were trimmed by 1 base and 3 bases, with 12 bases remaining between them.

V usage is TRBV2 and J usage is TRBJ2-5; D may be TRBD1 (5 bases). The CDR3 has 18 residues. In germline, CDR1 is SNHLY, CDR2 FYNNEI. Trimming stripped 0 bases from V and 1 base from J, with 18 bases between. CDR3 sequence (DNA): TGTGCCAGCAGTGAAGCGCTGTTGGGGCCGAGGATCCAAGAGACCCAGTACTTC. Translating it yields CASSEALLGPRIQETQYF. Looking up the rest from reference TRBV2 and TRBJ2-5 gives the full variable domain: EPEVTQTPSHQVTQMGQEVILRCVPISNHLYFYWYRQILGQKVEFLVSFYNNEISEKSEIFDDQFSVERPDGSNFTLKIRSTKLEDSAMYFCASSEALLGPRIQETQYFGPGTRLLVL.

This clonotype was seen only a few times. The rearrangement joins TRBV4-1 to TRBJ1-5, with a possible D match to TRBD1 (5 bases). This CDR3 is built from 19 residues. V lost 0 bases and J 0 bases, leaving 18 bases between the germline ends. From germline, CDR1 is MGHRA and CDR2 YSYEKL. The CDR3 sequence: CASSQDVVRQGRSNQPQHF. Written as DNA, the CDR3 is TGCGCCAGCAGCCAAGACGTTGTGAGGCAGGGCCGTAGCAATCAGCCCCAGCATTTT.

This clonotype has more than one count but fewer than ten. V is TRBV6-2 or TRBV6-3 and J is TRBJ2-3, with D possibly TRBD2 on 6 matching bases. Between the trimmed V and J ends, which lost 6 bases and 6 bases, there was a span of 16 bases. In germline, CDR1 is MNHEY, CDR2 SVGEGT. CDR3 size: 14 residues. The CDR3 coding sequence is TGTGCCAGCAGCCCCGGGACTCCAGGGGATACGCAGTATTTT. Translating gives CASSPGTPGDTQYF.

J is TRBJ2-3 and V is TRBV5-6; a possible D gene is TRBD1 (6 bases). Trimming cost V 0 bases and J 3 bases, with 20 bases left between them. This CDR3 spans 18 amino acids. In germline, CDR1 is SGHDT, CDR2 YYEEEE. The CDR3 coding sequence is TGTGCCAGCAGCTTGGATCCCCTGACAGGAGGTAATACAGATACGCAGTATTTT. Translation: CASSLDPLTGGNTDTQYF.

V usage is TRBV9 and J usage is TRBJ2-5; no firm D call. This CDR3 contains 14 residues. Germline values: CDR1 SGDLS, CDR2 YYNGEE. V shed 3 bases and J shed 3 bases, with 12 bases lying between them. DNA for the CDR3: TGTGCCAGCAGCGCCGGACGGATGGAAGAGACCCAGTACTTC. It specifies CASSAGRMEETQYF. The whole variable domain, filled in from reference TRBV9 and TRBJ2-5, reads DSGVTQTPKHLITATGQRVTLRCSPRSGDLSVYWYQQSLDQGLQFLIQYYNGEERAKGNILERFSAQQFPDLHSELNLSSLELGDSALYFCASSAGRMEETQYFGPGTRLLVL.

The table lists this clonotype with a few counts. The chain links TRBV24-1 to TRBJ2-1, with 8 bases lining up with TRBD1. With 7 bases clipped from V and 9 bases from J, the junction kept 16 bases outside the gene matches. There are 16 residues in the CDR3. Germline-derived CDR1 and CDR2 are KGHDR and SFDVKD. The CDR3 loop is CATSPRVQGASSEQFF. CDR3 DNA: TGTGCCACCAGCCCCCGAGTTCAGGGGGCTAGCAGTGAGCAGTTCTTC.

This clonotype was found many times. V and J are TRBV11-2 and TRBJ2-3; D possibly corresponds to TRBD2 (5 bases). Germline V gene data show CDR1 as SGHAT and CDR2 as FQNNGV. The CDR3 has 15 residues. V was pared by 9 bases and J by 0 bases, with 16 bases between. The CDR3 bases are TGTGCCAGTGAGGGATCCTCGACTAGCACAGATACGCAGTATTTT. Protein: CASEGSSTSTDTQYF.

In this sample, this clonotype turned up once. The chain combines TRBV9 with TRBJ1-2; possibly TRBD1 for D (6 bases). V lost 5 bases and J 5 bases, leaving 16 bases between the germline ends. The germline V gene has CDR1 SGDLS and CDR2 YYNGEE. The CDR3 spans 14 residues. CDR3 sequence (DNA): TGTGCCAGCAGACGACAGGTATCGGATTATGGCTACACCTTC. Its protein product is CASRRQVSDYGYTF.

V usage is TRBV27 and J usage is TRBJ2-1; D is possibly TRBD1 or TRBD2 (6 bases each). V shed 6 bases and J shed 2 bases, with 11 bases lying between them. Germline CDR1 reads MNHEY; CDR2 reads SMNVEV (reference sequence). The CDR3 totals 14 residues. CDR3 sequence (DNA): TGTGCCAGCAGGGACGGGGGCACCTACAATGAGCAGTTCTTC. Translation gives CASRDGGTYNEQFF.

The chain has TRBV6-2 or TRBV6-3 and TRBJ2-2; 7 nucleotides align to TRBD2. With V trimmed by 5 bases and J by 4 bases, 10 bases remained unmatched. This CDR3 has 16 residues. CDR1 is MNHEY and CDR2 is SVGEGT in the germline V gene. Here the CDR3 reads CASSPLEWGGTGELFF. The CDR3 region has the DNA TGTGCCAGCAGTCCCCTTGAGTGGGGGGGCACCGGGGAGCTGTTTTTT.

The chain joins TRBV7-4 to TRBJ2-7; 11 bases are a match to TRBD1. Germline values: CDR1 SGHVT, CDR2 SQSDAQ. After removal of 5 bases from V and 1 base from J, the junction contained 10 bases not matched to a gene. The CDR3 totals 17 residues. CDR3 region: CASSPPPDRGLSYEQYF. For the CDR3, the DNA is TGTGCCAGCAGCCCACCCCCGGACAGGGGGCTTTCCTACGAGCAGTACTTC.

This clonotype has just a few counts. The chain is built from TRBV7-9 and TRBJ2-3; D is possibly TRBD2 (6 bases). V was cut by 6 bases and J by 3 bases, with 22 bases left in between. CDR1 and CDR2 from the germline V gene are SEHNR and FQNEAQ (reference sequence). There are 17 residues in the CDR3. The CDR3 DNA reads TGTGCCAGCAGGCTGGGGTTTGGAGGAGGGGTAACAGATACGCAGTATTTT. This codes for CASRLGFGGGVTDTQYF.